This entry lists 31 T cell receptor beta chains sequenced from one sample in a study of shared clonotypes between healthy human individuals (dated by TCRdb to the early 2020s). The library was built by means of the immunoSEQ multiplex PCR assay. This is the immuneACCESS table as TCRdb keeps it, with only in-frame sequences that have V and J called. A part of the clones is gone; compared with another copy, unresolved V genes explain less than half, and the rest is unexplained. This sample comprises about 580,000 clones, 95% to 98% of them detected only once. The ten largest account for more than 0.3% of the sample. For the CD8 naive samples, CD45RO-negative cells were positively selected for CCR7, yielding a CD45RA+CCR7+ population from which TemRA cells were excluded. Sequencing was performed on naive CD8+ T cells sorted from blood. This specimen's cell subset or site label, per the study, means: CD45RA+CCR7+. The receptors here all came from a man aged 25-40 years in good health.

The chain employs TRBV6-1 and TRBJ2-5; 12 positions match TRBD1. V dropped 7 bases and J dropped 5; count of bases not matched to a gene: 5. CDR3 length: 14 amino acids. The germline gives CDR1 MNHNS, CDR2 SASEGT. The CDR3 nucleotides read TGTGCCAGCAAAGGGACAGGGGGCACTGAGACCCAGTACTTC. Its translation is CASKGTGGTETQYF.

The chain recombines TRBV7-8 with TRBJ1-3; possibly TRBD1 for D (5 bases). Germline values: CDR1 SGHVS, CDR2 FQNEAQ. V was shortened by 5 bases and J by 4 bases, with 12 bases between the two germline ends. The CDR3 spans 14 residues. The CDR3 nucleotides are TGTGCCAGCAGCACGACAGTTCTCGGAAACACCATATATTTT. Translating it yields CASSTTVLGNTIYF.

As for this clone: The same CDR3 is also encoded by other DNA sequences in this sample. V is TRBV25-1 and J is TRBJ2-1; tentatively, D is TRBD1 or TRBD2 (5 bases each). This CDR3 has 12 residues. Germline CDR1 reads MGHDK; CDR2 reads SYGVNS. V lost 2 bases, J lost 7 bases, and 6 bases lay in between. Here the CDR3 reads CASSEGGNEQFF. CDR3 bases: TGTGCCAGCAGTGAAGGGGGAAATGAGCAGTTCTTC.

The V call is TRBV4-1, the J call TRBJ2-7; possible D gene TRBD1, 6 bases. The CDR3 contains 14 residues. Germline lookup yields CDR1 MGHRA and CDR2 YSYEKL. Trimming removed 0 bases at V and 2 bases at J, with 8 bases between. CDR3 sequence: CASSQEGATYEQYF. The DNA of the CDR3 is TGCGCCAGCAGCCAAGAGGGGGCGACCTACGAGCAGTACTTC.

This CDR3 is CATTGTSGRGNEQFF. Written as DNA, the CDR3 is TGTGCCACCACCGGGACTAGCGGGAGGGGCAATGAGCAGTTCTTC. The chain links TRBV6-5 to TRBJ2-1; 16 bases are a match to TRBD2. This CDR3 contains 15 residues. J lost 6 bases, V lost 10 bases, and 6 bases had no gene match. Germline V CDR1 and CDR2: MNHEY, SVGAGI.

The chain carries TRBV7-9 and TRBJ2-6; D is unresolved. The CDR3 extends over 16 amino acids. Trimming cost V 5 bases and J 0 bases, with 11 bases left between them. Germline V gives CDR1 SEHNR, CDR2 FQNEAQ (reference sequence). The CDR3 nucleotides are TGTGCCAGCAGCGGTACGAGGATCTCTGGGGCCAACGTCCTGACTTTC. It is translated as CASSGTRISGANVLTF.

This chain joins TRBV6-6 and TRBJ2-5; D unresolved. V lost 5 bases and J 5 bases, leaving 9 bases between the germline ends. This CDR3 comprises 12 residues. CDR1 is MNHNY, CDR2 SVGAGI, per germline (reference sequence). The CDR3 DNA follows: TGTGCCAGCAGTAGGAGAGCGGAGACCCAGTACTTC. Its protein is CASSRRAETQYF.

The chain recombines TRBV27 with TRBJ2-1, with 8 bases that match TRBD2. The CDR3 has 14 amino acids. The V and J ends lost 6 bases and 2 bases, in that order; junction bases with no gene match: 3. From germline, CDR1 is MNHEY and CDR2 SMNVEV (reference sequence). Written as DNA, the CDR3 is TGTGCCAGCAGGACTAGCGCGACCTACAATGAGCAGTTCTTC. Translation gives CASRTSATYNEQFF.

J is TRBJ2-1 and V is TRBV5-1, with TRBD1 identical over 7 bases. Germline CDR1 is SGHRS and CDR2 is YFSETQ. This CDR3 is built from 13 residues. Trimming at V came to 2 bases and at J to 9 bases, leaving 5 bases not matched to a gene. CDR3 DNA: TGCGCCAGCAGCTTCGACAGGGCTGGTGAGCAGTTCTTC. Its translation is CASSFDRAGEQFF.

The rearrangement joins TRBV4-1 to TRBJ1-5; no reliable D call. Germline V lookup: CDR1 MGHRA, CDR2 YSYEKL. The V and J ends lost 3 bases and 1 base respectively, with 7 bases between them. The CDR3 sequence is 14 residues long. CDR3 sequence: CASSHLNSNQPQHF. CDR3 sequence (DNA): TGCGCCAGCAGCCACTTAAACAGCAATCAGCCCCAGCATTTT.

V usage is TRBV29-1 and J usage is TRBJ2-7; possibly TRBD1 for D (5 bases). The CDR3 loop spans 13 amino acids. Germline V gene data show CDR1 as SQVTM and CDR2 as ANQGSEA. The ends were cut back, 2 bases at V and 7 bases at J, with 15 bases in the middle. CDR3 protein: CSVETETKGEQYF. CDR3 coding DNA: TGCAGCGTTGAAACAGAGACCAAGGGGGAGCAGTACTTC.

The chain couples TRBV27 to TRBJ2-7; no clear D. The CDR3 contains 16 residues. Germline V gene data show CDR1 as MNHEY and CDR2 as SMNVEV (reference sequence). V gave up 4 bases and J gave up 4 bases, with 20 bases separating them. CDR3 in DNA: TGTGCCAGCAGTTCTATCGAACTGCTTTCAGCTTACGAGCAGTACTTC. Protein product: CASSSIELLSAYEQYF.

The chain links TRBV5-5 to TRBJ1-3; a weak D match, TRBD1 (6 bases). Germline values: CDR1 SGHKS, CDR2 YYEKEE (reference sequence). The CDR3 contains 16 residues. V was clipped by 1 base and J by 2 bases, with 13 bases between them. CDR3 sequence reads: CASSLSNRATGNTIYF. The CDR3 DNA is TGTGCCAGCAGCTTGTCGAACAGGGCGACTGGAAACACCATATATTTT.

The CDR3 loop is CASSPSSLSYNEQFF. CDR3 bases: TGTGCCAGCAGCCCGTCGTCGCTAAGCTACAATGAGCAGTTCTTC. V usage is TRBV5-4 and J usage is TRBJ2-1; no reliable D call. The CDR3 consists of 15 residues. Germline V gene data show CDR1 as SGHNT and CDR2 as YYREEE (reference sequence). Trimming cost V 4 bases and J 3 bases, with 14 bases left between them.

The V call is TRBV9, the J call TRBJ2-1, with 10 bases fitting TRBD2. The CDR3 spans 16 residues. The germline V gene encodes CDR1 SGDLS and CDR2 YYNGEE. V gave up 4 bases and J gave up 5 bases; unmatched junction bases: 9. The CDR3 reads CASSSGTSVRDNEQFF. CDR3 DNA: TGTGCCAGCAGCTCCGGGACTAGCGTTAGGGACAATGAGCAGTTCTTC.

This clone occurred once. The chain employs TRBV7-9 and TRBJ2-3, with 9 bases matching TRBD2. Trimming took 2 bases from V and 2 from J; bases not matched to a gene: 2. CDR1 SEHNR and CDR2 FQNEAQ come from the germline V gene (reference sequence). The CDR3 is made up of 15 amino acids. Here the CDR3 reads CASSLRGRVTDTQYF. In DNA, the CDR3 is TGTGCCAGCAGCTTACGCGGGAGGGTCACAGATACGCAGTATTTT.

The V and J genes are TRBV25-1 and TRBJ2-1; 12 positions match TRBD2. The J segment lost 4 bases and the V segment lost 2 bases, leaving 9 bases of the junction unmatched. The CDR3 has 18 amino acids. Germline V gene sequence: CDR1 MGHDK, CDR2 SYGVNS. The CDR3 DNA reads as TGTGCCAGCAGTGAAGCTCTAGCGGGAGGGCCCTATTACAATGAGCAGTTCTTC. Translated, it gives CASSEALAGGPYYNEQFF.

The J gene is TRBJ1-2, the V gene TRBV28; no clear D. The ends were cut back, 3 bases at V and 8 bases at J, with 10 bases in the middle. CDR3 length: 12 residues. CDR1 and CDR2 from the germline V gene are MDHEN and SYDVKM. DNA for the CDR3: TGTGCCAGCAGTTTTGGGGTTTCAGGCTACACCTTC. It yields the protein CASSFGVSGYTF.

The rearrangement uses TRBV30 and TRBJ1-4, with D unclear. Germline CDR1 is GTSNPN and CDR2 is SVGIG (reference sequence). The V gene lost 2 bases and the J gene lost 6 bases, with 13 bases spanning the gap. The CDR3 extends over 14 amino acids. CDR3 nucleotide sequence: TGTGCCTGGAGTAGGTTAGGTACGGATGAAAAACTGTTTTTT. Translating gives CAWSRLGTDEKLFF.

The chain is built from TRBV5-1 and TRBJ2-7; D is unclear. CDR3 length: 15 amino acids. Germline loops: CDR1 SGHRS, CDR2 YFSETQ. V was pared by 0 bases and J by 2 bases, with 12 bases between. CDR3 bases: TGCGCCAGCAGCTTGGCCCCCGGCACAACCTACGAGCAGTACTTC. It is translated as CASSLAPGTTYEQYF.

CDR3 amino acids: CASSLYGTRQRYDTQYF. The DNA for the CDR3 is TGTGCCAGCAGCTTGTACGGGACGCGACAACGGTACGATACGCAGTATTTT. V is TRBV7-2 and J is TRBJ2-3; D might be TRBD1 or TRBD2, each matching 5 bases. The CDR3 runs 17 residues. The ends were cut back, 3 bases at V and 6 bases at J, with 22 bases in the middle. Germline assignment: CDR1 SGHTA and CDR2 FQGNSA.

The chain uses TRBV9 and TRBJ2-1; TRBD2 matches at 8 bases. The germline gives CDR1 SGDLS, CDR2 YYNGEE. CDR3 size: 9 residues. Here the CDR3 DNA reads TGTGCTAGCGGGGCTGAGCAGTTCTTC. Translation: CASGAEQFF.

About this clone itself: The same CDR3 can be traced to other DNA sequences in this sample. This chain joins TRBV7-9 and TRBJ2-7; 7 bases are a match to TRBD1. Germline trimming cut 4 bases from V and 0 bases from J; bases unmatched to any gene: 6. Looked up from germline, CDR1 is SEHNR and CDR2 is FQNEAQ (reference sequence). The CDR3 has 15 residues. The CDR3 DNA follows: TGTGCCAGCAGCTCCCCCCGGGACAGCTCCTACGAGCAGTACTTC. Protein: CASSSPRDSSYEQYF.

The chain combines TRBV7-8 with TRBJ2-7; D is ambiguous. The ends were cut back, 6 bases at V and 5 bases at J, with 17 bases in the middle. This CDR3 has 14 amino acids. Germline CDR1 SGHVS, CDR2 FQNEAQ. CDR3 sequence reads: CASSPRIDLNEQYF. The CDR3 coding sequence is TGTGCCAGCAGTCCGCGTATCGACTTGAACGAGCAGTACTTC.

The chain is built from TRBV28 and TRBJ2-2; 7 positions agree with TRBD2. In germline, CDR1 is MDHEN, CDR2 SYDVKM. V trimming: 5 bases; J trimming: 7 bases; junction bases outside the gene matches: 7. This CDR3 region has 14 residues. In DNA form, the CDR3 reads TGTGCCAGCAGTCCGGGGAGGGTAGGCGGGGAGCTGTTTTTT. It specifies CASSPGRVGGELFF.

The rearrangement joins TRBV7-9 to TRBJ2-7; D uncertain. Germline CDR1 is SEHNR and CDR2 is FQNEAQ (reference sequence). CDR3 size: 13 residues. V was clipped by 1 base and J by 1 base, with 5 bases between them. CDR3 loop: CASSLDQSYEQYF. Here the CDR3 DNA reads TGTGCCAGCAGCTTAGATCAATCCTACGAGCAGTACTTC.

DNA of the CDR3: TGTGCCAGCACAACCGGGACTAACTACAATGAGCAGTTCTTC. Protein sequence: CASTTGTNYNEQFF. The chain recombines TRBV2 with TRBJ2-1, with TRBD2 identical over 7 bases. The CDR3 extends over 14 amino acids. The V and J ends lost 7 bases and 3 bases, in that order; junction bases with no gene match: 6. Germline V gives CDR1 SNHLY, CDR2 FYNNEI.

The gene calls are TRBV5-4 and TRBJ2-7; no reliable D call. The CDR3 sequence is 15 residues long. CDR1 SGHNT and CDR2 YYREEE come from the germline V gene (reference sequence). Trimming removed 0 bases at V and 2 bases at J, with 12 bases between. In nucleotides, the CDR3 is TGTGCCAGCAGCTTGGCCGGCTATACTCCCTACGAGCAGTACTTC. This translates into CASSLAGYTPYEQYF.

The chain couples TRBV29-1 to TRBJ2-1; 10 positions match TRBD2. The CDR3 is 15 amino acids. Germline CDR1 reads SQVTM; CDR2 reads ANQGSEA. DNA of the CDR3: TGCAGTTTTCATCCCAGCGGGAGGGCCTGGGGTGAGCAGTTCTTC. It translates to CSFHPSGRAWGEQFF.

This clone was observed a few times. J is TRBJ2-1 and V is TRBV5-4; TRBD2 matches 8 bases. The CDR3 is made up of 15 amino acids. The germline gives CDR1 SGHNT, CDR2 YYREEE (reference sequence). Trimming cost V 4 bases and J 0 bases; bases outside gene matches: 3. CDR3 protein: CASSISGASYNEQFF. The CDR3 bases are TGTGCCAGCAGCATTAGCGGGGCCTCCTACAATGAGCAGTTCTTC. Supplemented by reference TRBV5-4 and TRBJ2-1, the full variable domain reads ETGVTQSPTHLIKTRGQQVTLRCSSQSGHNTVSWYQQALGQGPQFIFQYYREEENGRGNFPPRFSGLQFPNYSSELNVNALELDDSALYLCASSISGASYNEQFFGPGTRLTVL.

The V gene is TRBV10-1, the J gene TRBJ2-3; 7 bases agree with TRBD1. The germline CDR1 and CDR2 sequences are WNHNN and SYGVQD (reference sequence). J gave up 6 bases and V 4 bases, and 10 bases lay outside the gene matches. The CDR3 is 15 amino acids. In DNA, the CDR3 is TGCGCCAGCAGTGTTACGACAGGGCCGAGGGATACGCAGTATTTT. It encodes CASSVTTGPRDTQYF.